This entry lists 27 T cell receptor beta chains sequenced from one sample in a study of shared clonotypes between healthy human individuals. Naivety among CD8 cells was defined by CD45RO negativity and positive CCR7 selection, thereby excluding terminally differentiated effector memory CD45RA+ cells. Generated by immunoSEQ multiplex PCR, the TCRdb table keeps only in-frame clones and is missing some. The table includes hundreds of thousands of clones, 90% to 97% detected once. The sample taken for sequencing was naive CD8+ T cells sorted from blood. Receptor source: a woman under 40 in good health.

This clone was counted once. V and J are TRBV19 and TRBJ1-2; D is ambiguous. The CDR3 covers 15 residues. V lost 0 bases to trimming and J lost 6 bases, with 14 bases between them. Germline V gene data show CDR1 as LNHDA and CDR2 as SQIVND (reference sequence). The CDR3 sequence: CASSIDVSGLNGYTF. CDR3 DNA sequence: TGTGCCAGTAGTATAGATGTCAGCGGACTCAATGGCTACACCTTC.

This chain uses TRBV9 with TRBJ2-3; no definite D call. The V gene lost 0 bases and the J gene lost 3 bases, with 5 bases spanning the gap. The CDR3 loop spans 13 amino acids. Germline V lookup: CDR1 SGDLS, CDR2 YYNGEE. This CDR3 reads CASSVEVTDTQYF. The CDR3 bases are TGTGCCAGCAGCGTAGAGGTTACAGATACGCAGTATTTT. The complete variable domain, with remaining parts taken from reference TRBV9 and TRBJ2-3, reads DSGVTQTPKHLITATGQRVTLRCSPRSGDLSVYWYQQSLDQGLQFLIQYYNGEERAKGNILERFSAQQFPDLHSELNLSSLELGDSALYFCASSVEVTDTQYFGPGTRLTVL.

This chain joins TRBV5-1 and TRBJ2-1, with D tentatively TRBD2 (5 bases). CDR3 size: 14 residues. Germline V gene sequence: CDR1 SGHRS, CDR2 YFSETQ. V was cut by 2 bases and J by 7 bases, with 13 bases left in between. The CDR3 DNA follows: TGCGCCAGCAGCTTCTTTGAGCGGCTGAATGAGCAGTTCTTC. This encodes CASSFFERLNEQFF.

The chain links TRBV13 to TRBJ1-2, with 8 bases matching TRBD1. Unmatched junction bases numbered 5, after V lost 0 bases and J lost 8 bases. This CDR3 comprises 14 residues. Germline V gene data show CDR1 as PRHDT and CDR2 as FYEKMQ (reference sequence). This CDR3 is CASSLGQGAKGYTF. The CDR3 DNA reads TGTGCCAGCAGCTTAGGGCAGGGGGCCAAGGGCTACACCTTC.

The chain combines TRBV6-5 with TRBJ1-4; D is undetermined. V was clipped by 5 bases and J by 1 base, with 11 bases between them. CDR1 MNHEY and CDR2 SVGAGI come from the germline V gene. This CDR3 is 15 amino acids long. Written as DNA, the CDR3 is TGTGCCAGCAGTCGCTACAGAGGAACTAATGAAAAACTGTTTTTT. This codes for CASSRYRGTNEKLFF.

In DNA form, the CDR3 reads TGTGCCAGCAGTTCTACGTTCGGACTAACGTCTGGGGCCAACGTCCTGACTTTC. This gives the protein CASSSTFGLTSGANVLTF. The chain joins TRBV28 to TRBJ2-6; D possibly corresponds to TRBD2 (6 bases). The V end lost 4 bases, the J end lost 1 base, and 17 bases lay between the germline ends. Germline V gene lookup returns CDR1 MDHEN and CDR2 SYDVKM. The CDR3 totals 18 residues.

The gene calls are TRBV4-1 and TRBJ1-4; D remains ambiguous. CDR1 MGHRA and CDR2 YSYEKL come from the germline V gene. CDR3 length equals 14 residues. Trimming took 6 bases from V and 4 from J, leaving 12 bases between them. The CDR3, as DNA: TGCGCCAGCAGTGATGACGGGGTTAATGAAAAACTGTTTTTT. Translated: CASSDDGVNEKLFF.

The chain's CDR3 is CASSYTWDRYTGELFF. CDR3 coding DNA: TGTGCCAGCAGTTATACGTGGGACAGGTACACCGGGGAGCTGTTTTTT. The chain links TRBV28 to TRBJ2-2; 8 bases fit TRBD1. The trim removed 4 bases at V and 3 bases at J, leaving 7 bases unmatched. This CDR3 is built from 16 residues. Germline V gene data show CDR1 as MDHEN and CDR2 as SYDVKM.

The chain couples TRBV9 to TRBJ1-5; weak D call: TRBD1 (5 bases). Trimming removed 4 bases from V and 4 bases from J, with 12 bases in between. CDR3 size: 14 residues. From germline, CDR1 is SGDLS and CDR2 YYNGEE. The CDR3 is CASSPTGGNQPQHF. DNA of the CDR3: TGTGCCAGCAGCCCAACGGGGGGAAATCAGCCCCAGCATTTT.

The CDR3 here is CASSDPGLASGELFF. In DNA form, the CDR3 reads TGTGCCAGCAGCGACCCGGGACTAGCATCCGGGGAGCTGTTTTTT. The genes are TRBV7-2 and TRBJ2-2; 9 bases are a match to TRBD2. J gave up 6 bases and V 5 bases, and 7 bases lay outside the gene matches. This CDR3 contains 15 residues. Germline CDR1 reads SGHTA; CDR2 reads FQGNSA.

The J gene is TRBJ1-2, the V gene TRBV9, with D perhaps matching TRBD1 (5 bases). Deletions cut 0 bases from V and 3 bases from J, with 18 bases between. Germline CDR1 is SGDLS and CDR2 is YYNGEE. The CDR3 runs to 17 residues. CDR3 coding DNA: TGTGCCAGCAGCGTAGCCCAGGGAGGACTTAGGGACTATGGCTACACCTTC. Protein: CASSVAQGGLRDYGYTF.

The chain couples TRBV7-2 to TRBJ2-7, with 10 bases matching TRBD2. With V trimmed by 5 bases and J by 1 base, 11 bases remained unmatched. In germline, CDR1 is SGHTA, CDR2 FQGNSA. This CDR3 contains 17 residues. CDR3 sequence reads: CASSEGASGSKSYEQYF. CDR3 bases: TGTGCCAGCAGCGAGGGGGCTAGCGGGAGTAAATCCTACGAGCAGTACTTC.

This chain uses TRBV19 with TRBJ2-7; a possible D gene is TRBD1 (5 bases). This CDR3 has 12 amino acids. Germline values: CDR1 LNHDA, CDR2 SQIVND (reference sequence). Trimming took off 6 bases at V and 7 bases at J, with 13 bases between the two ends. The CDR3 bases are TGTGCCAGTAGCCCAACCCCAGGGGAGCAGTACTTC. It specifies CASSPTPGEQYF.

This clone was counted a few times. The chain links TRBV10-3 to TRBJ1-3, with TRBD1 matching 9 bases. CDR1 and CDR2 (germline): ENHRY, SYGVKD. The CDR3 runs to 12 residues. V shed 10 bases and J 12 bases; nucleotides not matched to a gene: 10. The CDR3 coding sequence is TGTGCCACACGGACAGGGGAGGGAATCATATATTTT. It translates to CATRTGEGIIYF.

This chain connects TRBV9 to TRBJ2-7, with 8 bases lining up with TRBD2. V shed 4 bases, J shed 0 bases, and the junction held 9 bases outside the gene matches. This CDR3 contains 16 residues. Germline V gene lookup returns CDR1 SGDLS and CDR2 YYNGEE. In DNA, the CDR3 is TGTGCCAGCAGCCCCCAGACTAGCGTATTCTCCTACGAGCAGTACTTC. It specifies CASSPQTSVFSYEQYF. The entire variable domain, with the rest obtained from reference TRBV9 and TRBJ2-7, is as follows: DSGVTQTPKHLITATGQRVTLRCSPRSGDLSVYWYQQSLDQGLQFLIQYYNGEERAKGNILERFSAQQFPDLHSELNLSSLELGDSALYFCASSPQTSVFSYEQYFGPGTRLTVT.

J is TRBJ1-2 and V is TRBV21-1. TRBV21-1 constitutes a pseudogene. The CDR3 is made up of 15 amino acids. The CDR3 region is CASTLRREIDYGYTF. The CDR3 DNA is TGTGCCAGCACCCTTAGAAGGGAAATTGACTATGGCTACACCTTC.

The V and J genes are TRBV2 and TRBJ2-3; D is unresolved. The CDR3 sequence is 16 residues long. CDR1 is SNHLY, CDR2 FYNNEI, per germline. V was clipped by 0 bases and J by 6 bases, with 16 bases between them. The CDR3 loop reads CASSEAGRGWQDTQYF. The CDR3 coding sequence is TGTGCCAGCAGTGAAGCTGGACGTGGGTGGCAGGATACGCAGTATTTT.

CDR3 bases: TGTGCCAGTAGTATAGACAGCGGGAGTGGGAATGAGCAGTTCTTC. Protein sequence: CASSIDSGSGNEQFF. The chain joins TRBV19 to TRBJ2-1; 8 bases match TRBD2. Germline loops: CDR1 LNHDA, CDR2 SQIVND (reference sequence). This CDR3 has 15 amino acids. V gave up 0 bases and J gave up 7 bases; unmatched junction bases: 5.

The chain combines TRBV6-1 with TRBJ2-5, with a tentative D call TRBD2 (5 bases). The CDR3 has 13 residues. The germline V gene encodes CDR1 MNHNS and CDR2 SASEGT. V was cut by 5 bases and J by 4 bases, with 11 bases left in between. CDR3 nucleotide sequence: TGTGCCAGCAGTAGAGGTCGGGGAGAGACCCAGTACTTC. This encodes CASSRGRGETQYF.

The CDR3 nucleotides read TGTGCCAGCAGCTTAGGTATACGGGAGTTTTGGTATGGCTACACCTTC. This sequence encodes CASSLGIREFWYGYTF. The chain links TRBV13 to TRBJ1-2, with D unclear. Germline V lookup: CDR1 PRHDT, CDR2 FYEKMQ (reference sequence). The CDR3 sequence is 16 residues long. V was cut by 0 bases and J by 5 bases, with 16 bases left in between.

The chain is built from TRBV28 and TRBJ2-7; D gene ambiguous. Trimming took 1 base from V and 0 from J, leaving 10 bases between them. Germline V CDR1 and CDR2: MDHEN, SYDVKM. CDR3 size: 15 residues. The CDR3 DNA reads TGTGCCAGCAGTTTATCTCCCCTGACCTCCTACGAGCAGTACTTC. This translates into CASSLSPLTSYEQYF. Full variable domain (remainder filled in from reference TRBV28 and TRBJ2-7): DVKVTQSSRYLVKRTGEKVFLECVQDMDHENMFWYRQDPGLGLRLIYFSYDVKMKEKGDIPEGYSVSREKKERFSLILESASTNQTSMYLCASSLSPLTSYEQYFGPGTRLTVT.

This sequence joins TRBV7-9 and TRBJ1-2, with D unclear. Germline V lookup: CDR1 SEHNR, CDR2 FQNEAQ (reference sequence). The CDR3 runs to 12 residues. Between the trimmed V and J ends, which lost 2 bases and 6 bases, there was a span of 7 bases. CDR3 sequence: CASSLWGNGYTF. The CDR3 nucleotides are TGTGCCAGCAGCTTATGGGGAAATGGCTACACCTTC.

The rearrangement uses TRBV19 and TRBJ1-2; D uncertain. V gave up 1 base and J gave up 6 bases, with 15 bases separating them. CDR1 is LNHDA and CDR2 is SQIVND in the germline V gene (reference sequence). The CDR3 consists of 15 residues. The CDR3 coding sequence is TGTGCCAGTAGTATAGCGGACCCGCCGTCCCATGGCTACACCTTC. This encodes CASSIADPPSHGYTF.

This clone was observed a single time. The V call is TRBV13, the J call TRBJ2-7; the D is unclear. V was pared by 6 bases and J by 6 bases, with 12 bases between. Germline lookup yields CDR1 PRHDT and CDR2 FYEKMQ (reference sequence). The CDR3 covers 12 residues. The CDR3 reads CASSHGPLEQYF. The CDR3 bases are TGTGCCAGCAGTCATGGGCCCCTCGAGCAGTACTTC.

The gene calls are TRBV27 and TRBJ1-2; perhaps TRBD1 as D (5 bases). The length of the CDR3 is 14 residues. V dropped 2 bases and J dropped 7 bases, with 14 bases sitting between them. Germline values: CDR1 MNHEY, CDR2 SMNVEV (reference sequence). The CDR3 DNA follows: TGTGCCAGCAGTTTAGGGCAGGGTAAATTTGGCTACACCTTC. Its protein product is CASSLGQGKFGYTF.

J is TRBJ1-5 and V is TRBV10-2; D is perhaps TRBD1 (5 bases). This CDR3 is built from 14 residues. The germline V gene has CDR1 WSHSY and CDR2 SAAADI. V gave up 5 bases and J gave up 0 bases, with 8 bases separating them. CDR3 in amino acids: CASSWDYSNQPQHF. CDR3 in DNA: TGCGCCAGCAGTTGGGACTATAGCAATCAGCCCCAGCATTTT.

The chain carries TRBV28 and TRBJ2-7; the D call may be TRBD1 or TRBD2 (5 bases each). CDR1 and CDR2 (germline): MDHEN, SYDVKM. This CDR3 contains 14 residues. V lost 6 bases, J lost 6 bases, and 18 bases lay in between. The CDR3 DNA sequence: TGTGCCAGCAGGCCCGGGACGACAAGATTCGAGCAGTACTTC. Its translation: CASRPGTTRFEQYF.